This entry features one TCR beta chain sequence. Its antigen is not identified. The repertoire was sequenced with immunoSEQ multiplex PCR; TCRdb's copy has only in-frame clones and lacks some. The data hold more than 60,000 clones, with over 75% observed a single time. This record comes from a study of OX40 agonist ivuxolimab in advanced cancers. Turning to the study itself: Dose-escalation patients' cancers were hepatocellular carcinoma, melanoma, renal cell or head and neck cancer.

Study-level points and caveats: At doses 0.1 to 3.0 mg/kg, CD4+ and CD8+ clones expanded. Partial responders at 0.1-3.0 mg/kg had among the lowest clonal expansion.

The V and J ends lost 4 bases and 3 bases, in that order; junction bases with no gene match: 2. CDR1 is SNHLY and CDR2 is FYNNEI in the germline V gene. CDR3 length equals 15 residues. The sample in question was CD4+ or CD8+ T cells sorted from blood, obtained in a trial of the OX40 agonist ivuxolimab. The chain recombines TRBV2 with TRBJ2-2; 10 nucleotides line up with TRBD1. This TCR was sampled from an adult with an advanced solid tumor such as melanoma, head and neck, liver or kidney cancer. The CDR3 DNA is TGTGCCAGCAGTGTCGGGACAGGGGACACCGGGGAGCTGTTTTTT. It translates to CASSVGTGDTGELFF.